This TCR beta chain appears in the sequencing data of a study of T cells in localized non-small cell lung cancer. The study, taken as a whole, reports: The study found T cell clonality highest in uninvolved adjacent lung, above tumor. Sequencing was restricted to one tumor region; therefore, heterogeneity remains possible. A median about 54 of the top 100 tumor clones appeared in adjacent lung.

Libraries were prepared by immunoSEQ multiplex PCR; TCRdb keeps only in-frame clonotypes and omits some of them. The sample comprises 130,000 or so clones, approximately 88% of which are singletons, and about 1.5% rests with the top ten. As concerns this clone: What it recognizes is unknown.

This receptor was taken from a female donor older than 55 with stage I lung adenocarcinoma. The source material was peripheral blood, sampled before any cancer treatment.

The DNA of the CDR3 is TGTGCCAGCAGCTTCGGCTCGACCCCCATCTACGAGCAGTACTTC. It yields the protein CASSFGSTPIYEQYF. The V and J genes are TRBV5-5 and TRBJ2-7; D is ambiguous. This CDR3 spans 15 amino acids. The V end lost 2 bases, the J end lost 3 bases, and 15 bases lay between the germline ends. Germline CDR1 SGHKS, CDR2 YYEKEE (reference sequence).